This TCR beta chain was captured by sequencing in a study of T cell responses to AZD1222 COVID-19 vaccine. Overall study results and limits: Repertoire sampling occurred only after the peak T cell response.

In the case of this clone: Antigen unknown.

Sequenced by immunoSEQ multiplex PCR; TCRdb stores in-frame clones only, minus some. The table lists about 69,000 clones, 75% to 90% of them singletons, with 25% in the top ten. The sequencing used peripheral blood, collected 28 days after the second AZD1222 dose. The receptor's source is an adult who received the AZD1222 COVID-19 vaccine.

The CDR3 DNA is TGTGCCAGCAGCACGGACACGGGAGGGGACACTGAAGCTTTCTTT. Its translation: CASSTDTGGDTEAFF. The chain uses TRBV21-1 and TRBJ1-1. TRBV21-1 is noted as a pseudogene. The CDR3 is 15 residues long.